Below are 8 T cell receptor beta chains sequenced from a single sample in a study of T cell repertoires in cytomegalovirus infection. TCRdb analysed the reads with MiXCR anew, one entry per CDR3 protein. The table shows approximately 120,000 distinct CDR3 sequences, with 25% to 35% occurring only once. The antigens for these receptors are not known. The source material was CD8+ T cells from cultured PBMCs, sampled from culture after CMV antigen stimulation. Receptors were obtained from a human donor in good health (CMV status not recorded). Some clones in this sample may be carry-over from other donors' samples.

This chain connects TRBV20-1 to TRBJ2-1; D perhaps matches TRBD1 (5 bases). Germline CDR1 DFQATT, CDR2 SNEGSKA (reference sequence). The V end lost 3 bases, the J end lost 5 bases, and 14 bases lay between the germline ends. This CDR3 spans 14 amino acids. The CDR3 DNA reads TGCAGTGCTAGGGGGCTCCTAGGGGACAATGAGCAGTTCTTC. Its protein is CSARGLLGDNEQFF.

The rearrangement uses TRBV20-1 and TRBJ2-5, with TRBD2 as a possible D gene (6 bases). The germline gives CDR1 DFQATT, CDR2 SNEGSKA (reference sequence). The CDR3 is 14 residues long. V was shortened by 2 bases and J by 5 bases, with 15 bases between the two germline ends. CDR3 sequence: CSARPGHGGETQYF. CDR3 in DNA: TGCAGTGCTAGACCCGGACACGGAGGGGAGACCCAGTACTTC.

The CDR3 spells CATSHAPGEWFEQYF. The DNA for the CDR3 is TGTGCCACCAGCCATGCCCCAGGGGAATGGTTCGAGCAGTACTTC. The chain couples TRBV15 to TRBJ2-7, with a tentative D call TRBD1 (6 bases). CDR3 length equals 15 residues. Between the trimmed V and J ends, which lost 5 bases and 6 bases, there was a span of 20 bases. CDR1 and CDR2 (germline): LNHNV, YYDKDF (reference sequence).

This clonotype appeared a few times. The J gene is TRBJ1-2, the V gene TRBV4-2; 9 bases agree with TRBD1. The CDR3 runs 16 residues. With V trimmed by 1 base and J by 7 bases, 10 bases remained unmatched. Germline V gene lookup returns CDR1 LGHNA and CDR2 YNFKEQ. CDR3 coding DNA: TGTGCCAGCAGCCAAGTGGGCGAGACAGGGGGTTTTGGCTACACCTTC. Its protein product is CASSQVGETGGFGYTF.

This clonotype has only a few counts. The chain carries TRBV4-1 and TRBJ2-1, with D unresolved. V dropped 4 bases and J dropped 0 bases, with 16 bases sitting between them. The CDR3 consists of 17 residues. The V gene's germline CDR1 is MGHRA and CDR2 YSYEKL. This chain's CDR3 is CASSPHYSPNSYNEQFF. The CDR3 coding sequence is TGCGCCAGCAGCCCTCACTACTCCCCCAACTCCTACAATGAGCAGTTCTTC.

The V call is TRBV6-1, the J call TRBJ1-4; D gene uncertain. This CDR3 is built from 15 residues. Trimming shortened V by 2 bases and J by 5 bases, and 12 bases separated the two germline ends. Germline CDR1 MNHNS, CDR2 SASEGT. The DNA of the CDR3 is TGTGCCAGCAGTGAAATAACCGACCAGAATGAAAAACTGTTTTTT. Translation gives CASSEITDQNEKLFF.

This clonotype was seen many times. The chain couples TRBV20-1 to TRBJ2-7; TRBD2 might be the D (7 bases). This CDR3 is built from 14 residues. Germline CDR1 reads DFQATT; CDR2 reads SNEGSKA (reference sequence). The V end lost 3 bases, the J end lost 4 bases, and 16 bases lay between the germline ends. The CDR3 region has the DNA TGCAGTGCTAGTGAGGGGGGGAATATTTACGAGCAGTACTTC. Translated: CSASEGGNIYEQYF.

Only a few counts were recorded for this clonotype. The J gene is TRBJ2-6, the V gene TRBV5-4; 9 bases are a match to TRBD1. J lost 0 bases, V lost 0 bases, and 7 bases had no gene match. The CDR3 extends over 19 amino acids. Germline CDR1 and CDR2: SGHNT and YYREEE (reference sequence). CDR3 DNA: TGTGCCAGCAGCTTGGAGACTGTGACAGGGGGCTCTGGGGCCAACGTCCTGACTTTC. Encoded protein: CASSLETVTGGSGANVLTF.